The T cell receptor beta chain under discussion was sequenced for a study of T-cell reconstitution after alpha-beta-depleted transplantation in children. Researchers prepared the TCRbeta library using unique molecular identifiers, the study reports. TCRdb independently ran MiXCR on the PCR reads; one entry per CDR3 protein. The table shows 600,000 to 700,000 distinct CDR3 sequences, with roughly 15% occurring only once. This clonotype was seen repeatedly, ten times or more. Sequenced material: PBMCs from the stem cell graft donor, taken from the stem cell graft. The origin of this receptor is a human donor who donated a stem cell graft to a child with acute myeloid leukemia.

This CDR3 is CSAFKLSGVADTQYF. In DNA, the CDR3 is TGCAGTGCTTTCAAACTCAGCGGGGTGGCAGATACGCAGTATTTT. This chain connects TRBV20-1 to TRBJ2-3; 7 bases agree with TRBD2. J was trimmed by 4 bases and V by 5 bases; bases with no gene match: 12. CDR1 is DFQATT and CDR2 is SNEGSKA in the germline V gene (reference sequence). This CDR3 region has 15 residues.